This T cell receptor beta chain derives from a study of molecular identifiers for immune sequencing clone quantification. Whole-study results and caveats: For effector cells, clones above 20 RNA copies held over 98% of molecules; for naive cells, under 1%. In a background of around 1 million naive cells, spiked Jurkat TCR RNA from one cell was reportedly detectable.

Points on this clonotype: The antigen is undetermined. Since a much larger clone is just one base distant, this may be a read error.

From germline, CDR1 is PRHDT and CDR2 FYEKMQ (reference sequence). The CDR3 consists of 14 residues. Bulk TCR library preparation followed previously described methods with listed TCR primers. TCRdb called the PCR reads again in MiXCR, with one record for every CDR3 protein. Found here are 490,000 or so distinct CDR3 sequences, approximately 25% of them singletons; the top ten hold around 0.8%. Naive CD8 T cells, phenotype CD8+CD4-CCR7+CD45RA+, were sorted. The source material was naive CD8+ T cells from blood, with Jurkat cell RNA spiked in. The subset denotes: FACS-sorted CD8+CD4-CCR7+CD45RA+ naive T cells. The V call is TRBV13, the J call TRBJ1-4, with D hard to call. The TCR comes from a human donor in good health. Some libraries in this study had Jurkat cell RNA spiked in. The DNA of the CDR3 is TGTGCCAGCAGCTCCGCAGAAAAGAATGGAAAACTGTTTTTT. Its protein is CASSSAEKNGKLFF.